This T cell receptor (beta chain) was obtained from a study of early T cells in non-severe SARS-CoV-2 infection. Study-level results: Using VDJdb, the matching emphasized anti-spike CD8 responses while missing private and CD4 specificities.

This clonotype was observed at least ten times. What it binds is unknown. The CDR3 extends over 13 amino acids. CDR1 SNHLY and CDR2 FYNNEI come from the germline V gene. V gave up 7 bases and J gave up 2 bases, with 10 bases separating them. Individual cDNA molecules received unique molecular identifiers. TCRdb recomputed calls from the 5' RACE reads with MiXCR, one row per CDR3 protein. Counted here are approximately 77,000 distinct CDR3 sequences, approximately 12% occurring once; the ten biggest clones make up roughly 3.1%. The origin of this receptor is an adult who was a healthcare worker with PCR-confirmed SARS-CoV-2 infection or an uninfected control (not recorded which). This rearrangement joins TRBV2 to TRBJ2-3; D might be TRBD2 (6 bases). The sample was whole blood. CDR3 in DNA: TGTGCCAGCATCCGGGAGACCACAGATACGCAGTATTTT. Protein sequence: CASIRETTDTQYF.